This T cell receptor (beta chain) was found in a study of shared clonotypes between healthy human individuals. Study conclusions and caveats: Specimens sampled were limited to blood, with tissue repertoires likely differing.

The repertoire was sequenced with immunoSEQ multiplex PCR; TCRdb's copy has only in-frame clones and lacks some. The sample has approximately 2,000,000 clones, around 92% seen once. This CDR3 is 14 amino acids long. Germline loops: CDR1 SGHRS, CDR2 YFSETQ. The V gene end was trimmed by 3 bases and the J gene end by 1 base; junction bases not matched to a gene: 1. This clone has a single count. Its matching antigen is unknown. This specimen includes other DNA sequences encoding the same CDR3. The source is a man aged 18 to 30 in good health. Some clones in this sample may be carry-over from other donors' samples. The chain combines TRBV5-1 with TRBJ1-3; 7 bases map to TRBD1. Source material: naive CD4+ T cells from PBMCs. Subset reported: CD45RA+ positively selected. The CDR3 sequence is CASSSGGSGNTIYF. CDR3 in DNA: TGCGCCAGCAGCTCAGGGGGTTCTGGAAACACCATATATTTT.